Listed here are 19 T cell receptor beta chains from one sample, sequenced in a study of cytomegalovirus exposure and HLA in healthy donors. 13 Jbeta primers and 60 Vbeta primers were used for the PCR. TCRdb keeps only in-frame clones here, not all; method: immunoSEQ multiplex PCR. This sample's table has tens of thousands of clones. Material for sequencing was PBMCs. The receptors originated from a woman aged 55-69 years in good health and CMV-seropositive.

The chain combines TRBV4-1 with TRBJ2-5; tentatively, D is TRBD2 (7 bases). The length of the CDR3 is 17 residues. Germline-derived CDR1 and CDR2 are MGHRA and YSYEKL. V was shortened by 4 bases and J by 1 base, with 19 bases between the two germline ends. Written as DNA, the CDR3 is TGCGCCAGCAGCCCGGATCAGAAAGGGGGGGGCCAAGAGACCCAGTACTTC. It yields the protein CASSPDQKGGGQETQYF.

The chain recombines TRBV19 with TRBJ1-3; maybe TRBD1 (5 bases). Trimming stripped 7 bases from V and 8 bases from J, with 15 bases between. CDR3 length: 13 residues. Germline V CDR1 and CDR2: LNHDA, SQIVND (reference sequence). Here the CDR3 DNA reads TGTGCCAGTAAACGGACCCAAGGGGACACCATATATTTT. Translating gives CASKRTQGDTIYF.

This chain links TRBV4-1 with TRBJ2-1; 12 bases map to TRBD2. The V gene end was trimmed by 1 base and the J gene end by 4 bases; junction bases not matched to a gene: 8. The CDR3 totals 18 residues. CDR1 and CDR2 from the germline V gene are MGHRA and YSYEKL. The DNA of the CDR3 is TGCGCCAGCAGCCAAGCTACTAGCGGGGGGACCAAGTACAATGAGCAGTTCTTC. Encoded protein: CASSQATSGGTKYNEQFF.

This chain joins TRBV9 and TRBJ1-2, with 7 bases fitting TRBD1. Germline values: CDR1 SGDLS, CDR2 YYNGEE. This CDR3 has 14 amino acids. V was pared by 4 bases and J by 7 bases, with 10 bases of the junction left unmatched. The CDR3 is CASSPRGTESGYTF. The CDR3 DNA follows: TGTGCCAGCAGCCCGAGGGGGACAGAGAGTGGCTACACCTTC. Looking up the rest from reference TRBV9 and TRBJ1-2 gives the full variable domain: DSGVTQTPKHLITATGQRVTLRCSPRSGDLSVYWYQQSLDQGLQFLIQYYNGEERAKGNILERFSAQQFPDLHSELNLSSLELGDSALYFCASSPRGTESGYTFGSGTRLTVV.

Turning to this clone: One end of the junction is discordant with germline, which a read error may explain. CDR3 sequence (DNA): TGTGCCAGCAGGCGGACAGACTATAATTCACACCTCCACTTT. It translates to CASRRTDYNSHLHF. The chain carries TRBV6-5 and TRBJ1-6; D perhaps matches TRBD1 (6 bases). The CDR3 consists of 14 residues. Per germline, CDR1 MNHEY and CDR2 SVGAGI.

V is TRBV19 and J is TRBJ2-7; 9 bases map to TRBD1. Germline assignment: CDR1 LNHDA and CDR2 SQIVND (reference sequence). The J segment lost 2 bases and the V segment lost 5 bases, leaving 10 bases of the junction unmatched. This CDR3 contains 16 residues. Here the CDR3 DNA reads TGTGCCAGTAGTCGGCTGGGACAGGGAACCCCCTACGAGCAGTACTTC. It translates to CASSRLGQGTPYEQYF.

The genes are TRBV11-3 and TRBJ1-2, with D unresolved. The CDR3 sequence is 14 residues long. V lost 7 bases to trimming and J lost 6 bases, with 18 bases between them. Germline V gene sequence: CDR1 SGHNT, CDR2 YENEEA. CDR3 nucleotides: TGTGCCAGCAACCGCGGAGGTACCCCCGATGGCTACACCTTC. This encodes CASNRGGTPDGYTF.

The gene calls are TRBV9 and TRBJ2-5, with a weak D call TRBD2 (6 bases). The CDR3 has 16 amino acids. Germline-derived CDR1 and CDR2 are SGDLS and YYNGEE. Between the trimmed V and J ends, which lost 2 bases and 0 bases, there was a span of 14 bases. The CDR3 loop is CASSVGVAAYQETQYF. CDR3 bases: TGTGCCAGCAGCGTCGGAGTAGCGGCGTACCAAGAGACCCAGTACTTC.

This chain links TRBV18 with TRBJ2-7; perhaps TRBD1 as D (5 bases). The V end lost 5 bases, the J end lost 0 bases, and 11 bases lay between the germline ends. This CDR3 has 14 residues. Germline CDR1 and CDR2: KGHSH and LQKENI. DNA for the CDR3: TGTGCCAGCTCATCGCCAGGGATCTCCTACGAGCAGTACTTC. It codes for CASSSPGISYEQYF.

The CDR3 protein is CASSYSRVQGRYGYTF. The CDR3, as DNA: TGTGCCAGCAGTTACTCGCGGGTACAGGGAAGATATGGCTACACCTTC. The chain links TRBV6-5 to TRBJ1-2, with D perhaps TRBD1 (6 bases). The V and J ends lost 0 bases and 5 bases respectively, with 16 bases between them. The length of the CDR3 is 16 residues. The germline V gene has CDR1 MNHEY and CDR2 SVGAGI.

V and J are TRBV18 and TRBJ1-5, with 9 bases fitting TRBD1. Germline CDR1 KGHSH, CDR2 LQKENI. Trimming removed 0 bases from V and 5 bases from J; junction bases left unmatched: 5. This CDR3 region has 16 residues. CDR3 DNA sequence: TGTGCCAGCTCACCACCGACAGGGGGGATCCATCAGCCCCAGCATTTT. It yields the protein CASSPPTGGIHQPQHF.

The V gene is TRBV5-1, the J gene TRBJ2-3; a possible D gene is TRBD2 (5 bases). Per the germline V gene, CDR1 is SGHRS and CDR2 is YFSETQ. The ends were cut back, 0 bases at V and 2 bases at J, with 16 bases in the middle. The CDR3 extends over 17 amino acids. CDR3 residues: CASSLGIITGNTDTQYF. The DNA of the CDR3 is TGCGCCAGCAGCTTGGGAATCATTACGGGGAACACAGATACGCAGTATTTT.

The CDR3 sequence is CASSSTSGGPYEQYF. CDR3 DNA sequence: TGTGCCAGCAGCTCCACTAGCGGGGGACCCTACGAGCAGTACTTC. The chain carries TRBV11-2 and TRBJ2-7, with TRBD2 identical over 11 bases. This CDR3 comprises 15 residues. After removal of 4 bases from V and 2 bases from J, the junction contained 4 bases not matched to a gene. Germline CDR1 SGHAT, CDR2 FQNNGV.

The chain recombines TRBV5-1 with TRBJ2-7; D possibly corresponds to TRBD1 (6 bases). Germline V CDR1 and CDR2: SGHRS, YFSETQ. Trimming cost V 8 bases and J 2 bases, with 14 bases left between them. This CDR3 is 13 amino acids long. CDR3 coding DNA: TGCGCCAGTAGAAGACAGGAGGCCTACGAGCAGTACTTC. Translating gives CASRRQEAYEQYF.

Details on this clone: The sample has other DNA sequences that encode this CDR3 too. The chain uses TRBV14 and TRBJ1-6; perhaps TRBD1 as D (6 bases). This CDR3 comprises 12 residues. V lost 6 bases, J lost 11 bases, and 11 bases lay in between. Per the germline V gene, CDR1 is SGHDN and CDR2 is FVKESK. The CDR3 is CASRADRTPLHF. DNA of the CDR3: TGTGCCAGCAGAGCGGACAGAACACCCCTCCACTTT.

The chain combines TRBV6-5 with TRBJ2-1, with a weak D call TRBD1 (6 bases). Germline values: CDR1 MNHEY, CDR2 SVGAGI. CDR3 length equals 14 residues. The ends were cut back, 6 bases at V and 4 bases at J, with 13 bases in the middle. Here the CDR3 reads CASRTGTNYNEQFF. The CDR3 nucleotides are TGTGCCAGCAGGACCGGGACAAATTACAATGAGCAGTTCTTC.

This chain links TRBV7-2 with TRBJ2-7; D perhaps matches TRBD1 (6 bases). The ends were cut back, 2 bases at V and 2 bases at J, with 19 bases in the middle. The CDR3 loop spans 17 amino acids. Germline V gives CDR1 SGHTA, CDR2 FQGNSA. The CDR3 nucleotides read TGTGCCAGCAGCTTAAAGGGGGTCCCAAAGGCGCCCTACGAGCAGTACTTC. Amino acid sequence: CASSLKGVPKAPYEQYF.

V gene TRBV29-1 combines with J gene TRBJ2-3; D is uncertain. V shed 5 bases and J shed 2 bases, with 5 bases lying between them. CDR1 and CDR2 from the germline V gene are SQVTM and ANQGSEA. This CDR3 region has 11 residues. The CDR3 loop is CSVSSTDTQYF. The DNA of the CDR3 is TGCAGCGTTTCCTCCACAGATACGCAGTATTTT.

V gene TRBV5-4 combines with J gene TRBJ1-2, with D possibly matching TRBD1 (6 bases). This CDR3 has 13 amino acids. V was cut by 0 bases and J by 6 bases, with 9 bases left in between. Germline-derived CDR1 and CDR2 are SGHNT and YYREEE (reference sequence). CDR3 in DNA: TGTGCCAGCAGCTTGGAGGGGGGGGATGGCTACACCTTC. Translating gives CASSLEGGDGYTF.